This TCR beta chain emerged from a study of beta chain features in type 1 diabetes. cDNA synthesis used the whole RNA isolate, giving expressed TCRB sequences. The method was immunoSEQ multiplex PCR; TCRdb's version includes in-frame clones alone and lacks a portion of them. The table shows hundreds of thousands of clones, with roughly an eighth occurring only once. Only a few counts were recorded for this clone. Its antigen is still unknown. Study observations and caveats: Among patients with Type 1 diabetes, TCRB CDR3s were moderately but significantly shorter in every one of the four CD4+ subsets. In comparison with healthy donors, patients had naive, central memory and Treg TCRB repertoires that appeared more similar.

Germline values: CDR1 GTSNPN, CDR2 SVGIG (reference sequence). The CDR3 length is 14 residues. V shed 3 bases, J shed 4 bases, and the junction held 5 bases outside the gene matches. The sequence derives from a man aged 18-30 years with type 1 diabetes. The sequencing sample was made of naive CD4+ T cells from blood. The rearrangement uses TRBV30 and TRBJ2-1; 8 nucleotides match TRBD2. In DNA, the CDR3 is TGTGCCTGGAGGCTAGCGGGTCCGTACAATGAGCAGTTCTTC. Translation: CAWRLAGPYNEQFF.